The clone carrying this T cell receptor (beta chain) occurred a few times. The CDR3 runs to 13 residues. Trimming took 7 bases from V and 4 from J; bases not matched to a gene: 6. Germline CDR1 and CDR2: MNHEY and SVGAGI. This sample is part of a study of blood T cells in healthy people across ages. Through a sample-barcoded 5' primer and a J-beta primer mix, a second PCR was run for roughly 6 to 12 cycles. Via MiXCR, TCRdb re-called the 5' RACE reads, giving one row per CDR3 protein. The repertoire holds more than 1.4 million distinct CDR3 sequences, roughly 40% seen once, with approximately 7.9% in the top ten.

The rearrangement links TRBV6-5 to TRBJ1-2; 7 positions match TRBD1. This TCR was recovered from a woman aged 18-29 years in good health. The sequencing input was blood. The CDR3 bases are TGTGCCAGCACCAAGACAGGGTTCTATGGCTACACCTTC. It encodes CASTKTGFYGYTF.